A single sample is the source of the 26 T cell receptor beta chains below, sequenced in a study of CD8+ T cells in alopecia areata. It was cDNA, reverse transcribed from extracted RNA, that served as the sequencing template. Repertoires were generated with immunoSEQ multiplex PCR, while TCRdb's copy carries only in-frame clones and drops some. The profile covers approximately 300,000 clones, none occurring a single time. The pooled cutaneous lymph node cells were sorted using several markers (CD4, CD8alpha, NKG2D, NKG2ACE and others). Sequencing used CD4+ T cells sorted from a lymph node. The receptors derive from a C3H/HeJ mouse with alopecia areata. This line is of MHC haplotype H2-k.

With respect to this clone: The gene symbols are mouse symbols. The CDR3 extends 4 residues past the end of the read, so its final part is completed from the germline J gene. The chain couples TRBV31 to TRBJ2-2; 7 bases are shared with TRBD1. Germline V gives CDR1 GKSSPN, CDR2 SITVG. The V segment lost 3 bases and the J segment 4 bases; nucleotides outside the gene matches: 5. This CDR3 comprises 14 residues. This chain's CDR3 is CAWSTGVGTGQLYF. CDR3 DNA, as far as it was read: TGTGCCTGGAGCACAGGGGTGGGCACCGGG. The whole variable domain, filled in from reference TRBV31 and TRBJ2-2, reads AQTIHQWPVAEIKAVGSPLSLGCTIKGKSSPNLYWYWQATGGTLQQLFYSITVGQVESVVQLNLSASRPKDDQFILSTEKLLLSHSGFYLCAWSTGVGTGQLYFGEGSKLTVL.

This clone appeared a few times. Mouse names are used for the genes. The CDR3 end lies 4 residues beyond the end of the read and is filled in from the germline J gene. This chain connects TRBV1 to TRBJ1-2, with D perhaps matching TRBD1 (5 bases). The V gene's germline CDR1 is NSQYPW and CDR2 LRSPGD (reference sequence). The CDR3 runs 16 residues. Deletions cut 0 bases from V and 0 bases from J, with 11 bases between. The CDR3 sequence: CTCSADAQGSNSDYTF. The sequenced CDR3 bases are TGCACCTGCAGTGCAGACGCCCAGGGCTCAAACTCC.

This clone has a handful of counts. Gene names are mouse gene names. The sample has other DNA sequences that encode this CDR3 too. The DNA read from the CDR3 is TGTGCCAGCAGTGATGCAGGGGTTAGTGCAGAA. Residues: CASSDAGVSAE. The whole CDR3 protein is CASSDAGVSAETLYF. The V call is TRBV13-1, the J call TRBJ2-3; the D gene is possibly TRBD1 (6 bases). The read stops 4 residues short of the end of the CDR3; the missing end is completed from the germline J gene. V was cut by 0 bases and J by 0 bases, with 8 bases left in between. Germline V CDR1 and CDR2: NSHNY, SYGAGN. The CDR3 covers 15 residues.

This clone was counted a few times. The genes are named according to mouse. The read comes to an end 4 residues before the CDR3 does, leaving the germline J gene to fill in the end. V and J are TRBV5 and TRBJ2-7; 11 nucleotides line up with TRBD2. The CDR3 spans 18 residues. From germline, CDR1 is LGHNA and CDR2 YNLKQL (reference sequence). The sequenced CDR3 bases are TGTGCCAGCAGCCAAACCGGGACTGGGGGCACCCCCACTTAT. Its translation: CASSQTGTGGTPTY. The whole CDR3 protein reads CASSQTGTGGTPTYEQYF.

Notes on this clone: Just one base apart from a much larger clone, this may be a read error. Mouse germline and gene names are used. From the germline J gene comes the end of the CDR3, since the read stops 4 residues before it. V and J are TRBV1 and TRBJ2-1; 9 bases align to TRBD2. Trimming removed 0 bases from V and 2 bases from J; junction bases left unmatched: 2. This CDR3 spans 16 amino acids. The V gene's germline CDR1 is NSQYPW and CDR2 LRSPGD (reference sequence). The CDR3 region is CTCSAEGTGYYAEQFF. CDR3 DNA, as far as it was read: TGCACCTGCAGTGCAGAGGGGACTGGGTACTATGCT.

Comments on this clone: Genes and germline are mouse. The CDR3 goes on 4 residues after the read ends, and that part is filled in from the germline J gene. The J gene is TRBJ2-1, the V gene TRBV13-3; TRBD2 agrees at 10 bases. CDR1 NNHDY and CDR2 SYVADS come from the germline V gene. The CDR3 loop spans 15 amino acids. Incomplete CDR3 DNA: TGTGCCAGCAGTGGATCTGGGGGGGCGCCCGCT. This gives the protein CASSGSGGAPA. The full CDR3 reads CASSGSGGAPAEQFF.

In the case of this clone: These gene names are mouse names. CDR3 protein: CASSDRAVGQLYF. CDR3 bases read: TGTGCCAGCAGTGACAGGGCGGTCGGG. V gene TRBV13-3 combines with J gene TRBJ2-2, with D maybe TRBD1 (5 bases). The sequence runs out 4 residues before the end of the CDR3; the remainder is reconstructed from the germline J gene. The germline V gene has CDR1 NNHDY and CDR2 SYVADS. The CDR3 runs 13 residues.

This clone has more than one count but fewer than ten. Gene names refer to mouse genes. The CDR3 end falls 4 residues outside the read, so it is completed with the germline J gene. This chain joins TRBV13-2 and TRBJ2-1; 7 nucleotides agree with TRBD2. Trimming took 3 bases from V and 5 from J; bases not matched to a gene: 5. The CDR3 runs 14 residues. The germline CDR1 and CDR2 sequences are NNHNN and SYGAGS (reference sequence). The sequenced CDR3 bases are TGTGCCAGCGGTGTCGGGACTGCTGATGCT. Amino acids: CASGVGTADA. From start to end, the CDR3 is CASGVGTADAEQFF.

This clone was found a few times. Germline and genes: mouse. The read is 4 residues too short to cover the CDR3 end, so that end is filled in from the germline J gene. This rearrangement joins TRBV13-2 to TRBJ2-1, with TRBD2 as a possible D gene (5 bases). There are 13 residues in the CDR3. Germline values: CDR1 NNHNN, CDR2 SYGAGS (reference sequence). CDR3 DNA, as far as it was read: TGTGCCAGCGGTGATAGTGGGGTGGCT. It translates to CASGDSGVA. The full CDR3 is CASGDSGVAEQFF.

As for this clone: The genes and germline here are from mouse. The read comes to an end 3 residues before the CDR3 does, leaving the germline J gene to fill in the end. The chain joins TRBV19 to TRBJ1-6; 10 bases line up with TRBD1. TRBJ1-6 is placed among ORFs of uncertain function. This CDR3 has 14 amino acids. The germline V gene encodes CDR1 FNHDT and CDR2 SITEND (reference sequence). The trim removed 6 bases at V and 9 bases at J, leaving 6 bases unmatched. Incomplete CDR3 DNA: TGTGCCAGCAATCCGGGACAGGGGATTTCGCCC. Residues: CASNPGQGISP. The CDR3 in its entirety is CASNPGQGISPLYF.

Worth noting for this clone: The gene symbols are mouse symbols. CDR3 bases read: TGTGCCAGCAGACAAAAAAACACA. It codes for CASRQKNT. The full CDR3 protein reads CASRQKNTEVFF. J is TRBJ1-1 and V is TRBV13-1; D not certain. The read terminates 4 residues before the CDR3 end, so the remaining end is supplied by the germline J gene. Germline V gene data show CDR1 as NSHNY and CDR2 as SYGAGN. The V and J ends lost 5 bases and 1 base respectively, with 6 bases between them. The CDR3 extends over 12 amino acids.

As concerns this clone: Gene labels here are mouse ones. The CDR3 end lies 4 residues beyond the end of the read and is filled in from the germline J gene. The chain couples TRBV19 to TRBJ2-3, with D possibly being TRBD1 (5 bases). V was clipped by 5 bases and J by 2 bases, with 9 bases between them. The CDR3 runs to 13 residues. Germline loops: CDR1 FNHDT, CDR2 SITEND (reference sequence). The CDR3 here is CASRDTAAETLYF. The CDR3 DNA, read in part, is TGTGCCAGCAGGGACACCGCTGCAGAA.

This clone was seen a few times. Any gene name here is a mouse gene name. The DNA ends 4 residues before the CDR3 does, and the rest of the CDR3 is filled in from the germline J gene. V usage is TRBV5 and J usage is TRBJ2-1; TRBD2 aligns across 11 bases. Germline CDR1 and CDR2: LGHNA and YNLKQL (reference sequence). This CDR3 contains 17 residues. The junction had 5 bases not matched to a gene; V was cut back by 4 bases and J by 0 bases. The CDR3 sequence: CASSPRLGGNNYAEQFF. The covered CDR3 bases are TGTGCCAGCAGCCCTAGACTGGGGGGGAATAACTATGCT.

On this clone itself: Gene names and germline match the mouse. Sequencing ends 4 residues short of the CDR3 end; the germline J gene provides the rest. The chain couples TRBV13-3 to TRBJ1-2; 12 nucleotides agree with TRBD1. The V gene's germline CDR1 is NNHDY and CDR2 SYVADS. The CDR3 is 15 amino acids. The CDR3 sequence: CASSDGGTGGGDYTF. The DNA read from the CDR3 is TGTGCCAGCAGTGATGGGGGGACAGGGGGCGGC.

Regarding this clone: The germline and genes are mouse ones. Read sequence stops 3 residues before the CDR3 end, and the germline J gene provides the missing end. This CDR3 is also generated by other DNA sequences in the sample. The V gene is TRBV13-1, the J gene TRBJ1-6, with a possible D match to TRBD1 (6 bases). TRBJ1-6 is given ORF status, its function remaining uncertain. Trimming shortened V by 3 bases and J by 5 bases, and 9 bases separated the two germline ends. This CDR3 is built from 14 residues. The germline CDR1 and CDR2 sequences are NSHNY and SYGAGN. Incomplete CDR3 DNA: TGTGCCAGCAGTGTGGGACAAAATAATTCGCCC. It translates to CASSVGQNNSP. The whole CDR3 protein reads CASSVGQNNSPLYF.

For this clone: Gene and germline names: mouse. The CDR3 end is not reached by the read, which stops 4 residues before it; the germline J gene fills it in. V usage is TRBV16 and J usage is TRBJ2-3; 7 nucleotides agree with TRBD1. The CDR3 loop spans 15 amino acids. Losses at the gene ends were 6 bases for V and 0 bases for J; bases not matched to a gene: 6. Germline CDR1 and CDR2: SGHSA and FRNQAP. This CDR3 reads CASRTGTASAETLYF. Incomplete CDR3 DNA: TGTGCAAGCAGAACCGGGACAGCTAGTGCAGAA.

Comment on this clone: Each gene name is a mouse one. The read is 4 residues too short to cover the CDR3 end, so that end is filled in from the germline J gene. The chain couples TRBV13-3 to TRBJ2-3; TRBD1 agrees at 7 bases. CDR1 NNHDY and CDR2 SYVADS come from the germline V gene. This CDR3 has 13 residues. V dropped 10 bases and J dropped 1; count of bases not matched to a gene: 6. The CDR3 sequence is CAPYRGGAETLYF. The DNA read from the CDR3 is TGTGCCCCATACAGGGGAGGTGCAGAA.

Note on this clone: Gene names follow the mouse nomenclature. The sequenced fragment ends 4 residues before the CDR3 boundary, so the rest is inferred from the germline J gene. This chain connects TRBV31 to TRBJ2-1, with 8 nucleotides matching TRBD1. Germline V gene lookup returns CDR1 GKSSPN and CDR2 SITVG. The CDR3 consists of 13 residues. The V segment lost 5 bases and the J segment 4 bases; nucleotides outside the gene matches: 4. CDR3 DNA (partial): TGTGCCTGGTTACAGGGGGGTTATGCT. As protein: CAWLQGGYA. The full CDR3 protein is CAWLQGGYAEQFF.

This clone was picked up a small number of times. Gene names are mouse gene names. Read coverage stops 4 residues before the CDR3 terminus; the germline J gene supplies the remainder. This sample also contains other DNA sequences that code for the same CDR3. The V call is TRBV31, the J call TRBJ1-2; unclear D gene. V gave up 0 bases and J gave up 0 bases, with 8 bases separating them. Germline assignment: CDR1 GKSSPN and CDR2 SITVG. The CDR3 has 14 amino acids. CDR3 sequence: CAWSLPGANSDYTF. Incomplete CDR3 DNA: TGTGCCTGGAGTCTACCAGGAGCAAACTCC. Complete variable domain (other parts from reference TRBV31 and TRBJ1-2): AQTIHQWPVAEIKAVGSPLSLGCTIKGKSSPNLYWYWQATGGTLQQLFYSITVGQVESVVQLNLSASRPKDDQFILSTEKLLLSHSGFYLCAWSLPGANSDYTFGSGTRLLVI.

This clone has only a few counts. Mouse gene names apply. Read coverage stops 3 residues before the CDR3 terminus; the germline J gene supplies the remainder. The chain has TRBV1 and TRBJ1-6, with TRBD1 as a possible D gene (6 bases). TRBJ1-6 is an ORF, and what it does is uncertain. This CDR3 spans 14 amino acids. V lost 0 bases and J 7 bases, leaving 7 bases between the germline ends. CDR1 is NSQYPW, CDR2 LRSPGD, per germline (reference sequence). This CDR3 reads CTCSAEGHNSPLYF. Partial CDR3 DNA: TGCACCTGCAGTGCAGAGGGACACAATTCGCCC.

There are many counts of this clone. Gene and germline names: mouse. The read gets to within 3 residues of the CDR3 end, and the germline J gene fills in the rest. V usage is TRBV19 and J usage is TRBJ1-6, with TRBD1 matching 7 bases. TRBJ1-6 is noted as an ORF with a role that remains uncertain. The CDR3 is 15 amino acids. Per germline, CDR1 FNHDT and CDR2 SITEND (reference sequence). Trimming cost V 5 bases and J 7 bases; bases outside gene matches: 9. The DNA read from the CDR3 is TGTGCCAGCAGCCGACAGGGAAGGGGGAATTCGCCC. This gives the protein CASSRQGRGNSP. The entire CDR3 is CASSRQGRGNSPLYF.

A note on this clone: Germline and genes here are mouse. The read halts 4 residues ahead of the CDR3 end, with the missing end drawn from the germline J gene. The V gene is TRBV1, the J gene TRBJ2-1; TRBD2 aligns across 9 bases. V trimming: 4 bases; J trimming: 3 bases; junction bases outside the gene matches: 4. This CDR3 has 15 residues. Germline V CDR1 and CDR2: NSQYPW, LRSPGD (reference sequence). The CDR3 spells CTCSELGGTYAEQFF. CDR3 DNA (partial): TGCACCTGCAGTGAACTGGGGGGCACCTATGCT.

With respect to this clone: Germline and genes: mouse. The read terminates 4 residues ahead of where the CDR3 ends, so the germline J gene completes it. The sample carries other DNA sequences with the same CDR3. The gene calls are TRBV19 and TRBJ1-2; a possible D gene is TRBD1 (5 bases). V was trimmed by 5 bases and J by 0 bases, leaving 11 bases between them. The CDR3 runs to 14 residues. Looked up from germline, CDR1 is FNHDT and CDR2 is SITEND (reference sequence). CDR3 DNA (partial): TGTGCCAGCAGCCTTCAGGGTGCAAACTCC. This codes for CASSLQGANS. The whole CDR3 protein is CASSLQGANSDYTF.

This clone has just a few counts. The gene names given are mouse names. The read halts 4 residues ahead of the CDR3 end, with the missing end drawn from the germline J gene. The J gene is TRBJ2-1, the V gene TRBV1, with 7 bases aligning to TRBD2. The CDR3 contains 16 residues. The ends lost 0 bases at V and 6 bases at J; junction bases unmatched: 8. The germline CDR1 and CDR2 sequences are NSQYPW and LRSPGD (reference sequence). CDR3 DNA, as far as it was read: TGCACCTGCAGTGCAGATCCACTGGGGTCTCTTGCT. Residues: CTCSADPLGSLA. The whole CDR3 protein reads CTCSADPLGSLAEQFF. The full variable domain, completed using reference TRBV1 and TRBJ2-1, is VTLLEQNPRWRLVPRGQAVNLRCILKNSQYPWMSWYQQDLQKQLQWLFTLRSPGDKEVKSLPGADYLATRVTDTELRLQVANMSQGRTLYCTCSADPLGSLAEQFFGPGTRLTVL.

This clone was found a few times. Gene labels here are mouse ones. Read coverage stops 4 residues before the CDR3 terminus; the germline J gene supplies the remainder. The chain links TRBV14 to TRBJ2-5; the D gene is possibly TRBD1 (6 bases). This CDR3 is 14 amino acids long. Germline V gene lookup returns CDR1 SGHDT and CDR2 FRDEAV. The DNA read from the CDR3 is TGTGCCAGCAGTCCCGGGACAAGGGGGGAC. Translating gives CASSPGTRGD. The entire CDR3 sequence reads CASSPGTRGDTQYF. The full variable domain, rest sourced from reference TRBV14 and TRBJ2-5, is EAGVTQSPRYAVLQEGQAVSFWCDPISGHDTLYWYQQPRDQGPQLLVYFRDEAVIDNSQLPSDRFSAVRPKGTNSTLKIQSAKQGDTATYLCASSPGTRGDTQYFGPGTRLLVL.

The sample holds a few counts of this clone. Genes and germline come from the mouse. The read gets to within 4 residues of the CDR3 end, and the germline J gene fills in the rest. This chain uses TRBV1 with TRBJ2-5, with D perhaps TRBD2 (5 bases). The CDR3 is 17 residues long. The V end was cut by 0 bases, the J end by 0 bases, with 13 bases between. Germline V gives CDR1 NSQYPW, CDR2 LRSPGD (reference sequence). The DNA read from the CDR3 is TGCACCTGCAGTGCAGATTCTGGGTCCTTTAACCAAGAC. Translation: CTCSADSGSFNQD. The whole CDR3 protein reads CTCSADSGSFNQDTQYF. Variable domain in full (rest from reference TRBV1 and TRBJ2-5): VTLLEQNPRWRLVPRGQAVNLRCILKNSQYPWMSWYQQDLQKQLQWLFTLRSPGDKEVKSLPGADYLATRVTDTELRLQVANMSQGRTLYCTCSADSGSFNQDTQYFGPGTRLLVL.